Presented here are 5 T cell receptor beta chains from one specimen sequenced in a study of OX40 agonist ivuxolimab in advanced cancers. TCRdb keeps only in-frame clones here, not all; method: immunoSEQ multiplex PCR. The sample includes 61,000 or so clones, around 87% seen only once; the top ten take roughly 1.2%. The sample was CD4+ or CD8+ T cells sorted from blood, taken in a trial of the OX40 agonist ivuxolimab. All receptors derive from an adult with an advanced solid tumor such as melanoma, head and neck, liver or kidney cancer.

In this sample, this clone turned up once. This sequence joins TRBV18 and TRBJ1-1; 8 bases map to TRBD1. Germline-derived CDR1 and CDR2 are KGHSH and LQKENI. CDR3 length equals 15 residues. J gave up 0 bases and V 4 bases, and 4 bases lay outside the gene matches. This CDR3 is CASSQPGQVNTEAFF. The CDR3 DNA is TGTGCCAGCTCACAACCGGGACAGGTGAACACTGAAGCTTTCTTT.

The rearrangement uses TRBV7-2 and TRBJ1-2; TRBD1 matches at 7 bases. The CDR3 has 14 amino acids. Germline V gives CDR1 SGHTA, CDR2 FQGNSA. J was trimmed by 3 bases and V by 3 bases; bases with no gene match: 4. CDR3 residues: CASSLTGRDYGYTF. The CDR3 nucleotides are TGTGCCAGCAGCTTGACAGGGAGGGACTATGGCTACACCTTC.

V gene TRBV6-1 combines with J gene TRBJ1-2, with D uncertain. V gave up 2 bases and J gave up 8 bases, with 12 bases separating them. In germline, CDR1 is MNHNS, CDR2 SASEGT. The CDR3 runs 13 residues. The CDR3: CASSESGYRGYTF. The CDR3 region has the DNA TGTGCCAGCAGTGAATCCGGGTATCGGGGCTACACCTTC.

The gene calls are TRBV28 and TRBJ2-3, with 9 bases identical to TRBD1. Looked up from germline, CDR1 is MDHEN and CDR2 is SYDVKM. The trim removed 4 bases at V and 3 bases at J, leaving 5 bases unmatched. The CDR3 covers 15 residues. Here the CDR3 reads CASSSPGTGTDTQYF. CDR3 coding DNA: TGTGCCAGCAGTTCCCCCGGGACAGGGACAGATACGCAGTATTTT.

This clone came up once. The genes are TRBV4-1 and TRBJ1-5; maybe TRBD1 (5 bases). CDR1 is MGHRA, CDR2 YSYEKL, per germline. The V end was cut by 1 base, the J end by 1 base, with 11 bases between. The CDR3 has 16 amino acids. The CDR3 here is CASSQAQGSSNQPQHF. The CDR3 nucleotides read TGCGCCAGCAGCCAAGCCCAGGGATCCAGCAATCAGCCCCAGCATTTT.